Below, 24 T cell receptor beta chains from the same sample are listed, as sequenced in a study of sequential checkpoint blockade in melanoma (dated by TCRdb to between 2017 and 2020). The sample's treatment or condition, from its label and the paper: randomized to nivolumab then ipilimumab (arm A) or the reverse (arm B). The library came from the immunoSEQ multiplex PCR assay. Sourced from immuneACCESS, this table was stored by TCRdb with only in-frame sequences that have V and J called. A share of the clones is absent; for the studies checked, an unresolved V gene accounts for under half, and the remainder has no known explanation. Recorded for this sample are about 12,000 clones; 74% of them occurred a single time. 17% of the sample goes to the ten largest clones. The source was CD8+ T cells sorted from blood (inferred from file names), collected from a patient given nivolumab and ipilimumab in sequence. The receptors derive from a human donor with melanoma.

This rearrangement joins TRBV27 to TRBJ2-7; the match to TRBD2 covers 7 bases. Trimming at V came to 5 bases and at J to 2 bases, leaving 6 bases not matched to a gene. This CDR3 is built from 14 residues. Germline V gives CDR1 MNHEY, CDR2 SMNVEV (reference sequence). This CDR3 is CASSPTSAAYEQYF. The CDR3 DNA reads TGTGCCAGCAGTCCTACTAGCGCCGCCTACGAGCAGTACTTC.

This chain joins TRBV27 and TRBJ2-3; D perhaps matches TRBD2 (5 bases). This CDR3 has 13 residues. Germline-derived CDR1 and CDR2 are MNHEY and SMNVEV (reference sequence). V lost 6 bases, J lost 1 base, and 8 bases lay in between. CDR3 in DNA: TGTGCCAGCAGCCCCGGGGGCACAGATACGCAGTATTTT. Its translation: CASSPGGTDTQYF.

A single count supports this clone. CDR3 coding DNA: TGTGCCAGCAGTGAGGGCTCCACAGATACGCAGTATTTT. Translated, it gives CASSEGSTDTQYF. The chain carries TRBV6-4 and TRBJ2-3; D unclear. CDR1 is MRHNA, CDR2 SNTAGT, per germline. This CDR3 is built from 13 residues. Trimming removed 3 bases at V and 2 bases at J, with 6 bases between.

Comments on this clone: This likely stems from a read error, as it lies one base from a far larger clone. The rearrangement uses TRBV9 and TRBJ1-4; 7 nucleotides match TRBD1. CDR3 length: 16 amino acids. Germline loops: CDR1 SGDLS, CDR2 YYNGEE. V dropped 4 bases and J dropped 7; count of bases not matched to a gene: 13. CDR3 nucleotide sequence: TGTGCCAGCAGCCCCCTGGAAAGGGGGCAGGGTGAAAAACTGTTTTTT. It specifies CASSPLERGQGEKLFF.

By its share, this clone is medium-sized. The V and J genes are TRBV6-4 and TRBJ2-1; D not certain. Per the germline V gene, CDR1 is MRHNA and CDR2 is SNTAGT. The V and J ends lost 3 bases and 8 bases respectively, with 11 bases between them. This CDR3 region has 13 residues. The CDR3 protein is CASSEVEHHEQFF. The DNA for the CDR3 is TGTGCCAGCAGTGAGGTGGAGCACCATGAGCAGTTCTTC.

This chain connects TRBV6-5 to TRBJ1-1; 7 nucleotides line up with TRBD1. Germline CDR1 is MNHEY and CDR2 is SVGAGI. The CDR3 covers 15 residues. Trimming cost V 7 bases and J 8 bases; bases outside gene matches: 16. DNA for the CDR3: TGTGCCAGCATTCTGATAGGAGGGGGCGACTCGGAAGCTTTCTTT. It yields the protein CASILIGGGDSEAFF.

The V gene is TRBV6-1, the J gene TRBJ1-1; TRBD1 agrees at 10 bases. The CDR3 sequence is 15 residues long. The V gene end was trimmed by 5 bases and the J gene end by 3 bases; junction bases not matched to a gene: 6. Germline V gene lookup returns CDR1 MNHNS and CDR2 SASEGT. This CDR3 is CASSSQTGGYTEAFF. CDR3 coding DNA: TGTGCCAGCAGTTCTCAGACAGGGGGCTACACTGAAGCTTTCTTT.

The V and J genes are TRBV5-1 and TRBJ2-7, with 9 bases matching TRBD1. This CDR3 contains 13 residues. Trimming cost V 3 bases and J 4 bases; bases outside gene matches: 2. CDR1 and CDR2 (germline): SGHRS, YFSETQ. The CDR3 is CASSWTGEYEQYF. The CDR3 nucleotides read TGCGCCAGCAGCTGGACAGGGGAGTACGAGCAGTACTTC.

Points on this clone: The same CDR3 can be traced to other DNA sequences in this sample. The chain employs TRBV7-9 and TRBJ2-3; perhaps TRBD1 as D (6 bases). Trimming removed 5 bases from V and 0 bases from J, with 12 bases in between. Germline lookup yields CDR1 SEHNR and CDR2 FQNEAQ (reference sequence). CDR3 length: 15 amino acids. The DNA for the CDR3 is TGTGCCAGCAGCCGACCAGGGGTTAGCACAGATACGCAGTATTTT. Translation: CASSRPGVSTDTQYF. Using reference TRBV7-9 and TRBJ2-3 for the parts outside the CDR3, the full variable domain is DTGVSQNPRHKITKRGQNVTFRCDPISEHNRLYWYRQTLGQGPEFLTYFQNEAQLEKSRLLSDRFSAERPKGSFSTLEIQRTEQGDSAMYLCASSRPGVSTDTQYFGPGTRLTVL.

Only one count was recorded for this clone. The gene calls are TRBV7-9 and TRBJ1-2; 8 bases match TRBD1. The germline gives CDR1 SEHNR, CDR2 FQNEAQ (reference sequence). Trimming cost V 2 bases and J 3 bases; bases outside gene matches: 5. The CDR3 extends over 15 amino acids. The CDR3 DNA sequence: TGTGCCAGCAGCTTATCGGACAGGGCGTACTATGGCTACACCTTC. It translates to CASSLSDRAYYGYTF.

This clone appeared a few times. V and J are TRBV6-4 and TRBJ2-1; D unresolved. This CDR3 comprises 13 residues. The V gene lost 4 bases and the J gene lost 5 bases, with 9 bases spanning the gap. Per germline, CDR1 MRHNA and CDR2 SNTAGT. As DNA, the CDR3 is TGTGCCAGCAGTGTATCGGGTAACAATGAGCAGTTCTTC. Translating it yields CASSVSGNNEQFF.

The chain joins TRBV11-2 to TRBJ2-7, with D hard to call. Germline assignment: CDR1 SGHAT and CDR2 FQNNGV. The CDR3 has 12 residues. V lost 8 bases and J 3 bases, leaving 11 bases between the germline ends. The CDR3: CASGGWLYEQYF. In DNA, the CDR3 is TGTGCCAGCGGCGGTTGGCTCTACGAGCAGTACTTC.

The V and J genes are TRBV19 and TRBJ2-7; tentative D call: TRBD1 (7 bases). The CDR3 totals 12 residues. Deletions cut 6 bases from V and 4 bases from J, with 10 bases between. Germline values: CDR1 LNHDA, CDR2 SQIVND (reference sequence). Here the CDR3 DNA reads TGTGCCAGTAGCAGGGGGGTTTACGAGCAGTACTTC. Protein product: CASSRGVYEQYF. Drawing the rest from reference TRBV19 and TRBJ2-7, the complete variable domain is DGGITQSPKYLFRKEGQNVTLSCEQNLNHDAMYWYRQDPGQGLRLIYYSQIVNDFQKGDIAEGYSVSREKKESFPLTVTSAQKNPTAFYLCASSRGVYEQYFGPGTRLTVT.

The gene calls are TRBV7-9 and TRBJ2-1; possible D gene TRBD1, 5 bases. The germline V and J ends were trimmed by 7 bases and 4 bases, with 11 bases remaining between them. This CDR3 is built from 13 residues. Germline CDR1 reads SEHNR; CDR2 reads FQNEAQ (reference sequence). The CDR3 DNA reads TGTGCCAGCATGCAGGGTAGTTACAATGAGCAGTTCTTC. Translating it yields CASMQGSYNEQFF.

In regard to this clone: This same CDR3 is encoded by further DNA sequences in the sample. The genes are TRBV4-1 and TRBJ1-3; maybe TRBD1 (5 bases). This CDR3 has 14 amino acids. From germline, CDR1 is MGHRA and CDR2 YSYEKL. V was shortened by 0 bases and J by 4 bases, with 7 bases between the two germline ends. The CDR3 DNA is TGCGCCAGCAGCCAAGATGGGGCGGGAAACACCATATATTTT. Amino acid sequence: CASSQDGAGNTIYF.

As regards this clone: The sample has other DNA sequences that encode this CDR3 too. CDR3 loop: CASTPRGISTDTQYF. CDR3 in DNA: TGTGCCAGCACCCCCCGGGGGATAAGCACAGATACGCAGTATTTT. This chain uses TRBV7-9 with TRBJ2-3; D perhaps matches TRBD2 (6 bases). Looked up from germline, CDR1 is SEHNR and CDR2 is FQNEAQ (reference sequence). This CDR3 spans 15 amino acids. The germline V and J ends were trimmed by 7 bases and 0 bases, with 14 bases remaining between them.

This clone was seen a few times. CDR3 residues: CASSQDPSGASSYEQYF. The CDR3 DNA is TGCGCCAGCAGCCAAGATCCTAGCGGGGCCTCCTCCTACGAGCAGTACTTC. V is TRBV4-1 and J is TRBJ2-7, with 9 bases matching TRBD2. This CDR3 is built from 17 residues. CDR1 MGHRA and CDR2 YSYEKL come from the germline V gene. The V gene end was trimmed by 0 bases and the J gene end by 0 bases; junction bases not matched to a gene: 6.

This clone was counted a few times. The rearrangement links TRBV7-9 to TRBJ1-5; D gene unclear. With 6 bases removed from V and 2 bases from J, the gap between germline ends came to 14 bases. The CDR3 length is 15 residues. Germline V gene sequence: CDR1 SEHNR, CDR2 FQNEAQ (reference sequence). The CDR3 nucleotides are TGTGCCAGCAGTTACGACGGAGGTGGCAATCAGCCCCAGCATTTT. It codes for CASSYDGGGNQPQHF. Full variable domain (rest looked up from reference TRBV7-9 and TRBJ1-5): DTGVSQNPRHKITKRGQNVTFRCDPISEHNRLYWYRQTLGQGPEFLTYFQNEAQLEKSRLLSDRFSAERPKGSFSTLEIQRTEQGDSAMYLCASSYDGGGNQPQHFGDGTRLSIL.

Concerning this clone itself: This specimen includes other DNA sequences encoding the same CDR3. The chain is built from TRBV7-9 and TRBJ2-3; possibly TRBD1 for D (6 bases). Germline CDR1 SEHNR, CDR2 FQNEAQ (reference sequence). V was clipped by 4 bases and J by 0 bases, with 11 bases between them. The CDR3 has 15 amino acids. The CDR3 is CASSSPGVSTDTQYF. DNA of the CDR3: TGTGCCAGCAGCTCCCCAGGGGTTAGCACAGATACGCAGTATTTT.

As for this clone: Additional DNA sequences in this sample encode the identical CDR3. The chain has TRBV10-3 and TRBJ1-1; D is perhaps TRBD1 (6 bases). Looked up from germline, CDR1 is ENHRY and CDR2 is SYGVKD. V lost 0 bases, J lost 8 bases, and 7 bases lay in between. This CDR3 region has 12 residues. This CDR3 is CAISESDREAFF. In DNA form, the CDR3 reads TGTGCCATCAGTGAGTCGGACAGAGAAGCTTTCTTT.

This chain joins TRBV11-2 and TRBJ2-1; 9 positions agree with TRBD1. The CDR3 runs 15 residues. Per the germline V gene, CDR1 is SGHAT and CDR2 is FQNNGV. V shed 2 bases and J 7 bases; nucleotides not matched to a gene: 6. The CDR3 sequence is CASSLITGGINEQFF. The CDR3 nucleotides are TGTGCCAGCAGCTTAATAACAGGGGGCATAAATGAGCAGTTCTTC.

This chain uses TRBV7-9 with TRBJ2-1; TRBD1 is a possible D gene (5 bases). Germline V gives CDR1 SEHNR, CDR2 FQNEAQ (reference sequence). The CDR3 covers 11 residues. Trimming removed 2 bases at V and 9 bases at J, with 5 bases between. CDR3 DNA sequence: TGTGCCAGCAGCTTAAGGGGTGAGCAGTTCTTC. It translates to CASSLRGEQFF. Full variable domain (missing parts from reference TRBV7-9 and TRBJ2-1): DTGVSQNPRHKITKRGQNVTFRCDPISEHNRLYWYRQTLGQGPEFLTYFQNEAQLEKSRLLSDRFSAERPKGSFSTLEIQRTEQGDSAMYLCASSLRGEQFFGPGTRLTVL.

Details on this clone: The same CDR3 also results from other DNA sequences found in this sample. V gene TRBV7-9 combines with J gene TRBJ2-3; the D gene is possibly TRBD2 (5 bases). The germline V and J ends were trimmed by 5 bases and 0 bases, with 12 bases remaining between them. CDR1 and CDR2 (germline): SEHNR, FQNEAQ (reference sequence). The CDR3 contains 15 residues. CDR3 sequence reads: CASSPPGISTDTQYF. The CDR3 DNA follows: TGTGCCAGCAGCCCACCCGGGATCAGCACAGATACGCAGTATTTT. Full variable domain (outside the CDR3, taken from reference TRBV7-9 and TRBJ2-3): DTGVSQNPRHKITKRGQNVTFRCDPISEHNRLYWYRQTLGQGPEFLTYFQNEAQLEKSRLLSDRFSAERPKGSFSTLEIQRTEQGDSAMYLCASSPPGISTDTQYFGPGTRLTVL.

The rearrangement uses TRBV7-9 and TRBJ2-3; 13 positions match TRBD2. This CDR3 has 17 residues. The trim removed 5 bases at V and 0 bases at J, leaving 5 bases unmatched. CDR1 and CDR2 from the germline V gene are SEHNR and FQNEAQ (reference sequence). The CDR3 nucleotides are TGTGCCAGCAGCGGCCGGACTAGCGGGGGAAGCACAGATACGCAGTATTTT. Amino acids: CASSGRTSGGSTDTQYF.